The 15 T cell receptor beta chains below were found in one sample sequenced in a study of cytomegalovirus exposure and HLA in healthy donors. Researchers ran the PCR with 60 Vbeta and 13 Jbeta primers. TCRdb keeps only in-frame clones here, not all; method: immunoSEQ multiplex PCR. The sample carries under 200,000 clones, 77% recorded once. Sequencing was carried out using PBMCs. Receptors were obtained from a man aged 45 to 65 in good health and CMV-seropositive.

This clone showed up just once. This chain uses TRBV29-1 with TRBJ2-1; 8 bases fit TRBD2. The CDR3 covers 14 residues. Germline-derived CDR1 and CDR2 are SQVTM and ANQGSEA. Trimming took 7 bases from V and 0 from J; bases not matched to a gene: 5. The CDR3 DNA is TGCAGCGCATATCTAGCGGGCTCCTACAATGAGCAGTTCTTC. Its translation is CSAYLAGSYNEQFF.

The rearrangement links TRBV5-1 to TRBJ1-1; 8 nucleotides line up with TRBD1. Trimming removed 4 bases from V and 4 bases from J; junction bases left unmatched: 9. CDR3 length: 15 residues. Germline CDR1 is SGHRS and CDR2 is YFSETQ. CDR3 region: CASSGGDRMSTEAFF. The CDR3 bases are TGCGCCAGCAGCGGGGGGGACAGGATGAGCACTGAAGCTTTCTTT.

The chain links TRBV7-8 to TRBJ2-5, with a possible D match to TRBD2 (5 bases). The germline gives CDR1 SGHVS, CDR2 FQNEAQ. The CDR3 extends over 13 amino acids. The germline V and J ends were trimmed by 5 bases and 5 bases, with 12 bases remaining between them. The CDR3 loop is CASSPPRRETQYF. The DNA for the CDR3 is TGTGCCAGCAGCCCCCCCAGGAGGGAGACCCAGTACTTC. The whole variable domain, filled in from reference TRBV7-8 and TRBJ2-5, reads GAGVSQSPRYKVAKRGQDVALRCDPISGHVSLFWYQQALGQGPEFLTYFQNEAQLDKSGLPSDRFFAERPEGSVSTLKIQRTQQEDSAVYLCASSPPRRETQYFGPGTRLLVL.

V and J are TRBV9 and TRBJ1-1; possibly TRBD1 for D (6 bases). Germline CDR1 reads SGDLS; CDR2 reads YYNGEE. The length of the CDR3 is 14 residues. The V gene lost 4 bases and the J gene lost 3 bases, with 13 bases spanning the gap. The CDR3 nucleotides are TGTGCCAGCAGCCTTACAGGGTTTGACACTGAAGCTTTCTTT. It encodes CASSLTGFDTEAFF.

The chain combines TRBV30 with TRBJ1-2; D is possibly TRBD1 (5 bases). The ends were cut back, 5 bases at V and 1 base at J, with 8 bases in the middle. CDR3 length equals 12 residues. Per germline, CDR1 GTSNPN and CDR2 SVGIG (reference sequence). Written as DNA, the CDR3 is TGTGCCTGGGGCAGGGATAACTATGGCTACACCTTC. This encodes CAWGRDNYGYTF.

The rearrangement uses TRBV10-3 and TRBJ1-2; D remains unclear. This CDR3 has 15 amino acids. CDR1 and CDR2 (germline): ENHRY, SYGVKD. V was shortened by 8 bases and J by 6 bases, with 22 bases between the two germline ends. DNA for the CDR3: TGTGCCATCGTACCTTCCCTCTTTGTAGCGGATGGCTACACCTTC. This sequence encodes CAIVPSLFVADGYTF.

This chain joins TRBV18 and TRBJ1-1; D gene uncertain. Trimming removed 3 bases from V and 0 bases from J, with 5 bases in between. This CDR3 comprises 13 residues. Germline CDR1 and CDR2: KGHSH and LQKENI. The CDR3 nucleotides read TGTGCCAGCTCACCCAAGCTGAACACTGAAGCTTTCTTT. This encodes CASSPKLNTEAFF.

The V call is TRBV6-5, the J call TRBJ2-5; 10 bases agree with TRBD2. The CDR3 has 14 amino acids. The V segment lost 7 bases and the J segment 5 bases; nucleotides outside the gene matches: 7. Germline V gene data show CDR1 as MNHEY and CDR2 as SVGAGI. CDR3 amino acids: CASTLAGVGETQYF. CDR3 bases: TGTGCCAGCACTCTAGCGGGGGTGGGGGAGACCCAGTACTTC.

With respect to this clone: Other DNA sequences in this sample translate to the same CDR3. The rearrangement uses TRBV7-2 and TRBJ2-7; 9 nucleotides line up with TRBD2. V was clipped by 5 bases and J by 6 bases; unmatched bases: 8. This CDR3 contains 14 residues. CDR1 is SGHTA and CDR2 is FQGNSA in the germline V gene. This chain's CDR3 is CASSPGVAGVEQYF. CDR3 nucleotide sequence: TGTGCCAGCAGCCCAGGGGTAGCGGGGGTCGAGCAGTACTTC.

CDR3 nucleotide sequence: TGTGCCAGCAGTAAAGGGACAGGGGGAATCTACGAGCAGTACTTC. This codes for CASSKGTGGIYEQYF. The gene calls are TRBV7-9 and TRBJ2-7; 11 positions match TRBD1. V gave up 6 bases and J gave up 3 bases; unmatched junction bases: 7. CDR3 length equals 15 residues. Germline assignment: CDR1 SEHNR and CDR2 FQNEAQ (reference sequence).

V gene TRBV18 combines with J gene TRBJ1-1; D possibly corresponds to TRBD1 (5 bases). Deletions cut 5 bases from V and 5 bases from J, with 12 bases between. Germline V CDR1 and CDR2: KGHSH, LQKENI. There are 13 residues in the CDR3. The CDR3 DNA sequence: TGTGCCAGCTCAATCAGGGATCCTACTGAAGCTTTCTTT. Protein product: CASSIRDPTEAFF.

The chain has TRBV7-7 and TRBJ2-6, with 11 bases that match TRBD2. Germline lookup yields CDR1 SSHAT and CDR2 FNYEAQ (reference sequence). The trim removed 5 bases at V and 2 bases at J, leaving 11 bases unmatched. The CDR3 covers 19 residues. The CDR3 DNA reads TGTGCCAGCAGCCCCGCGCTAGGTAGCGGGGGGGCTGGGGCCAACGTCCTGACTTTC. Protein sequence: CASSPALGSGGAGANVLTF.

CDR3 in amino acids: CASSSSYEQYF. DNA of the CDR3: TGTGCCAGCAGTTCGAGTTACGAGCAGTACTTC. The chain has TRBV5-4 and TRBJ2-7, with D hard to call. CDR3 size: 11 residues. CDR1 and CDR2 (germline): SGHNT, YYREEE (reference sequence). Between the trimmed V and J ends, which lost 5 bases and 4 bases, there was a span of 7 bases.

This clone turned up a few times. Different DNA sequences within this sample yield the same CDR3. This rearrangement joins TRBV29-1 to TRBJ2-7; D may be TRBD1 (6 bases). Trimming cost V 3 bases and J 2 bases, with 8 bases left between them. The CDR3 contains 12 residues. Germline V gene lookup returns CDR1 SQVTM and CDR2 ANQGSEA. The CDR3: CSVEDRAYEQYF. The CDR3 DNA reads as TGCAGCGTTGAGGACAGAGCCTACGAGCAGTACTTC.

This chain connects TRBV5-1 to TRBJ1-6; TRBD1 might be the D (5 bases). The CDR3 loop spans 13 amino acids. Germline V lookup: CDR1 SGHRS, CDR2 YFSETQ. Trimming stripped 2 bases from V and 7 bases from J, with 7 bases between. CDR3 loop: CASSLAGNSPLHF. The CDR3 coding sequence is TGCGCCAGCAGCTTAGCAGGGAATTCACCCCTCCACTTT.